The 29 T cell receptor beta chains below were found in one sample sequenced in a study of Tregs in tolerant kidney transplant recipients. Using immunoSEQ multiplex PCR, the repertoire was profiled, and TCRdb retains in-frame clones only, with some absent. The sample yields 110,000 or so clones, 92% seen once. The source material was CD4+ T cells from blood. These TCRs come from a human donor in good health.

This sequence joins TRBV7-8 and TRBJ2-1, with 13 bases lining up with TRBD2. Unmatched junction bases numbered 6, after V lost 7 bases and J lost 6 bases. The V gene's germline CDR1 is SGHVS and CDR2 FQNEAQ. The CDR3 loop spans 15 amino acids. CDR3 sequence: CASTRRLAGGNEQFF. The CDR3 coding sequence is TGTGCCAGCACCCGCAGACTAGCGGGAGGCAATGAGCAGTTCTTC.

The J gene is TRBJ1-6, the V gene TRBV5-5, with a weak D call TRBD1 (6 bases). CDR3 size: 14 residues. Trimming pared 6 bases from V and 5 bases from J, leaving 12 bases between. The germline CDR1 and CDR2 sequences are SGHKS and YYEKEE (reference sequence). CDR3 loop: CASNQGLDNSPLHF. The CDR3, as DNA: TGTGCCAGCAACCAGGGGTTAGATAATTCACCCCTCCACTTT.

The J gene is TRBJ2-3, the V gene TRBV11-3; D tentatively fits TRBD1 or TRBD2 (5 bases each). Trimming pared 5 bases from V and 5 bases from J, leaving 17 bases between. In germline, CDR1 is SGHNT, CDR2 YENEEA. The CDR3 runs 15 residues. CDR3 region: CASSPGGDAQDTQYF. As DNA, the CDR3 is TGTGCCAGCAGCCCTGGGGGTGATGCACAAGATACGCAGTATTTT.

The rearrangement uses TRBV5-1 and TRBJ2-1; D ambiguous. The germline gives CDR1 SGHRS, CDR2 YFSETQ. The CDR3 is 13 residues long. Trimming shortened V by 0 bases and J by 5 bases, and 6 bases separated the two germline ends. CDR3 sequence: CASSLGAHNEQFF. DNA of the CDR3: TGCGCCAGCAGCTTGGGGGCCCACAATGAGCAGTTCTTC.

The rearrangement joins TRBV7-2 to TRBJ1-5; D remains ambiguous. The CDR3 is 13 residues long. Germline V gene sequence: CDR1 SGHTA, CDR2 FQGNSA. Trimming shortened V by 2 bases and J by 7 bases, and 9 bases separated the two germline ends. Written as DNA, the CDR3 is TGTGCCAGCAGCTTAATGGGCGACCAGCCCCAGCATTTT. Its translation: CASSLMGDQPQHF.

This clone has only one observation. The CDR3 reads CASSTSRANTEAFF. The CDR3, as DNA: TGTGCCAGCAGTACATCAAGGGCGAACACTGAAGCTTTCTTT. The chain is built from TRBV6-6 and TRBJ1-1; D unclear. The CDR3 has 14 residues. Germline V lookup: CDR1 MNHNY, CDR2 SVGAGI (reference sequence). V was shortened by 5 bases and J by 1 base, with 11 bases between the two germline ends.

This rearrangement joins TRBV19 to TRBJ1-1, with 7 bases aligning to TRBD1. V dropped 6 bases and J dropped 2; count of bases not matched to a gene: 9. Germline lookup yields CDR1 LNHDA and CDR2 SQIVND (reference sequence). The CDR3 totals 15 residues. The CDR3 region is CASRTQGTANTEAFF. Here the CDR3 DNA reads TGTGCCAGTAGAACCCAGGGGACAGCCAACACTGAAGCTTTCTTT.

CDR3 sequence: CASSLLAGPTYNEQFF. The CDR3 DNA is TGTGCCAGCAGCTTACTAGCGGGACCGACCTACAATGAGCAGTTCTTC. This chain links TRBV7-9 with TRBJ2-1, with 9 bases that match TRBD2. J was trimmed by 2 bases and V by 2 bases; bases with no gene match: 4. Germline V CDR1 and CDR2: SEHNR, FQNEAQ (reference sequence). The CDR3 has 16 amino acids.

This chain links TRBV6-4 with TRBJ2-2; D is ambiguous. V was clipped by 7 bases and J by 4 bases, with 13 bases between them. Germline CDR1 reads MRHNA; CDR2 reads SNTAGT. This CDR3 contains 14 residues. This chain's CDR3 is CASKRSATTGELFF. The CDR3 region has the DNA TGTGCCAGCAAAAGGTCGGCGACCACCGGGGAGCTGTTTTTT.

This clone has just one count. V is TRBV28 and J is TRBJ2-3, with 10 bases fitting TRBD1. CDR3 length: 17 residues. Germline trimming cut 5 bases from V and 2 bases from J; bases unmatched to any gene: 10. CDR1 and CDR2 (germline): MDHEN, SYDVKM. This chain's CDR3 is CASSNWGTGATTDTQYF. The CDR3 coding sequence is TGTGCCAGCAGTAACTGGGGGACAGGGGCGACCACAGATACGCAGTATTTT.

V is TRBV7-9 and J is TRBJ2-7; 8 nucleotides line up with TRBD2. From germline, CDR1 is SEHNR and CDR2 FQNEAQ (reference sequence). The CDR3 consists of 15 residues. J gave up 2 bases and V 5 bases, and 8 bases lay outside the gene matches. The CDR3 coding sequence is TGTGCCAGCAGCCCGGGGGGGGCCCTAGCCTACGAGCAGTACTTC. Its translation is CASSPGGALAYEQYF.

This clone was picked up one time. The DNA of the CDR3 is TGCGCCAGCTGCACGACTGGACGGATGAACACTGAAGCTTTCTTT. Translation: CASCTTGRMNTEAFF. This chain connects TRBV5-1 to TRBJ1-1; D is unresolved. The germline V gene has CDR1 SGHRS and CDR2 YFSETQ. Trimming shortened V by 7 bases and J by 0 bases, and 16 bases separated the two germline ends. The CDR3 sequence is 15 residues long.

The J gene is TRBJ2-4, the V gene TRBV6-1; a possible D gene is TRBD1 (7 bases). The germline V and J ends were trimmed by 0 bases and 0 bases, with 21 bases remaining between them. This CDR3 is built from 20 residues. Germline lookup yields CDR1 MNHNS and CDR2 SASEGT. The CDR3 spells CASSEALHLQGGLAKNIQYF. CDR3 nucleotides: TGTGCCAGCAGTGAAGCGCTTCACCTTCAGGGGGGTTTAGCCAAAAACATTCAGTACTTC.

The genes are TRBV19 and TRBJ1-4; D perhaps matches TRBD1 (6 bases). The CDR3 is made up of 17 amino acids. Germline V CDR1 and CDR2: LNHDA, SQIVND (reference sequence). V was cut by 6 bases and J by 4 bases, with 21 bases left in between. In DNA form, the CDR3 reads TGTGCCAGTAGGAAGATGAGAGGGGGAACCTTTAATGAAAAACTGTTTTTT. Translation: CASRKMRGGTFNEKLFF.

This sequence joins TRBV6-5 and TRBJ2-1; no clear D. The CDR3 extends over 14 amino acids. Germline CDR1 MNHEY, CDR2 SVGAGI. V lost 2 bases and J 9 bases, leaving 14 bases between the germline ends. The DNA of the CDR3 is TGTGCCAGCAGTTACCTAACCACATTTGGTGAGCAGTTCTTC. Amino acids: CASSYLTTFGEQFF.

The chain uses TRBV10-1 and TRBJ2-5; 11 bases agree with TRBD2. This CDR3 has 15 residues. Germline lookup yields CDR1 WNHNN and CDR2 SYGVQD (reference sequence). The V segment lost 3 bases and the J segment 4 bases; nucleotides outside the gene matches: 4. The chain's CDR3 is CASSDGGTSGETQYF. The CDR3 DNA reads TGCGCCAGCAGTGACGGTGGGACTAGCGGAGAGACCCAGTACTTC.

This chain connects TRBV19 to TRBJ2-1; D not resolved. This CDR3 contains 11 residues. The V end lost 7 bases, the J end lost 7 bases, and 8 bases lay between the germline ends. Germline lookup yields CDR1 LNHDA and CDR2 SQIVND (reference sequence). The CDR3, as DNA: TGTGCCAGTACGCGGTGGAATGAGCAGTTCTTC. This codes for CASTRWNEQFF.

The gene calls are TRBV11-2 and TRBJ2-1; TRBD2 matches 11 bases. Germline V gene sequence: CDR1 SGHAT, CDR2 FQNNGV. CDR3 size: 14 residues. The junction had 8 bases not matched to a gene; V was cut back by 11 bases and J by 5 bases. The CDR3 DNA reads TGTGCCGTCCAGACTAGCGGGGCAAACAATGAGCAGTTCTTC. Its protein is CAVQTSGANNEQFF.

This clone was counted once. CDR3 region: CASSYGRDLRGELFF. The CDR3 nucleotides read TGTGCCAGCAGTTATGGGCGGGACCTCAGGGGGGAGCTGTTTTTT. The chain recombines TRBV27 with TRBJ2-2; a weak D match, TRBD2 (6 bases). The CDR3 totals 15 residues. Trimming took off 4 bases at V and 8 bases at J, with 17 bases between the two ends. Germline loops: CDR1 MNHEY, CDR2 SMNVEV (reference sequence).

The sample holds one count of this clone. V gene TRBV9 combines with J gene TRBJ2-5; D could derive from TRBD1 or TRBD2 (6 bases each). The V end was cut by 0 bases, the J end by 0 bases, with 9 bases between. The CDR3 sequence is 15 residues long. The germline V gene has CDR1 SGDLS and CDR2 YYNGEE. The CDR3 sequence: CASSVEGGDQETQYF. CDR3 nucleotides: TGTGCCAGCAGCGTAGAGGGGGGCGACCAAGAGACCCAGTACTTC.

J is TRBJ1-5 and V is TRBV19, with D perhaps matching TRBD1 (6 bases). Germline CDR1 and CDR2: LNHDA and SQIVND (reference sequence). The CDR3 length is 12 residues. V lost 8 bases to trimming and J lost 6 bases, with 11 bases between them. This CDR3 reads CASGWTVQPQHF. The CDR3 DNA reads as TGTGCCAGTGGCTGGACAGTTCAGCCCCAGCATTTT.

CDR3 sequence reads: CSAFPPGTQYF. CDR3 DNA: TGCAGTGCTTTCCCTCCGGGGACCCAGTACTTC. The chain is built from TRBV20-1 and TRBJ2-5, with no clear D. This CDR3 region has 11 residues. The germline CDR1 and CDR2 sequences are DFQATT and SNEGSKA (reference sequence). The V end lost 5 bases, the J end lost 7 bases, and 11 bases lay between the germline ends.

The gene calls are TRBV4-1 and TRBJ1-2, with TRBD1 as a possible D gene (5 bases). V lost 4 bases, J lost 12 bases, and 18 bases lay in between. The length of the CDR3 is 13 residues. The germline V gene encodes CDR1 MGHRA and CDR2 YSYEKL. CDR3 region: CASSPLGLTTNTF. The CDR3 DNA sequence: TGCGCCAGCAGCCCGTTGGGACTGACCACGAACACCTTC.

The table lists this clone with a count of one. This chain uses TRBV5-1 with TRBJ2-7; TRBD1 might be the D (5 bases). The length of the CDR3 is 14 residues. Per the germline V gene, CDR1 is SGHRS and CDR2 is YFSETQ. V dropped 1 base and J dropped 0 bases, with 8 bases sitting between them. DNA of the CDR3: TGCGCCAGCAGCTTGATTGACAGCTCCTACGAGCAGTACTTC. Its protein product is CASSLIDSSYEQYF.

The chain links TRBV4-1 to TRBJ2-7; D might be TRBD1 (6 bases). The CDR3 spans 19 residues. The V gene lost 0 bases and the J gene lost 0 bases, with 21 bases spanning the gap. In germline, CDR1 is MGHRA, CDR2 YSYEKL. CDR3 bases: TGCGCCAGCAGCCAAGAAATTCGTGAGACAGGCCTTTCCTCCTACGAGCAGTACTTC. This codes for CASSQEIRETGLSSYEQYF.

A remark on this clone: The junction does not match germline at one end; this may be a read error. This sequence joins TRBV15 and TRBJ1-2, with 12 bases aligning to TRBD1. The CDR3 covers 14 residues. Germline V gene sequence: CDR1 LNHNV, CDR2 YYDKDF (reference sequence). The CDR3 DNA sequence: TGTGCCACCAGCAGACCGGGACAGGGGGCCACGGTGGCCTTC. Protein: CATSRPGQGATVAF.

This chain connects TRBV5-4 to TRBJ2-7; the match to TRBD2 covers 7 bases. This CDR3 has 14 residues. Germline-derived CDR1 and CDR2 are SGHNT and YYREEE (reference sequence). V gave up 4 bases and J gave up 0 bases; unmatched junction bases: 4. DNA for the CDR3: TGTGCCAGCAGCCAAAGCGGGGACTCCTACGAGCAGTACTTC. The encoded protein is CASSQSGDSYEQYF.

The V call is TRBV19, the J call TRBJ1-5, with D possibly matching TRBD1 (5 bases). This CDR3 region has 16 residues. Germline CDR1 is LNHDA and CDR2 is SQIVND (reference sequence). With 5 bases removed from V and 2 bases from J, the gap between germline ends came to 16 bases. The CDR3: CASSRSGPQGNQPQHF. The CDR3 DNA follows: TGTGCCAGTAGTCGCAGCGGGCCACAGGGCAATCAGCCCCAGCATTTT.

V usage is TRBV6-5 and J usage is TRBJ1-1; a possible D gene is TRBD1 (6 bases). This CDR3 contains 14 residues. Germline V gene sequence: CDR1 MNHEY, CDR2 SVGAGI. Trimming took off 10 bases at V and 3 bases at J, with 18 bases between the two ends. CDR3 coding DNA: TGTGCCAAATGGAGGGGGATAGCGGACACTGAAGCTTTCTTT. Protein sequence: CAKWRGIADTEAFF.